These 14 T cell receptor beta chains originate from one sample sequenced in a study of blood T cells in healthy people across ages. A second PCR of 7 to 11 cycles used a sample-barcoded 5' primer and a J-beta primer mix. Each CDR3 protein is one row after TCRdb ran MiXCR on the 5' RACE reads. The repertoire has around 500,000 distinct CDR3 sequences, 40% to 50% of them found once; the top ten carry around 25%. The specimen sequenced was blood. The receptors derive from a man older than 75 in good health.

This clonotype showed up many times. This sequence joins TRBV6-6 and TRBJ2-5; weak D call: TRBD2 (5 bases). V was clipped by 0 bases and J by 6 bases, with 11 bases between them. The V gene's germline CDR1 is MNHNY and CDR2 SVGAGI (reference sequence). This CDR3 contains 14 residues. The CDR3 is CASSYSTGMQTQYF. The CDR3 bases are TGTGCCAGCAGTTACTCGACCGGGATGCAGACCCAGTACTTC.

This chain connects TRBV7-2 to TRBJ2-1; D gene ambiguous. V was clipped by 2 bases and J by 6 bases, with 8 bases between them. This CDR3 region has 13 residues. The germline V gene has CDR1 SGHTA and CDR2 FQGNSA. The CDR3 bases are TGTGCCAGCAGCTTAAGACTGTTCAATGAGCAGTTCTTC. As protein: CASSLRLFNEQFF.

About this clonotype itself: This may come from a read error, since a much larger clone is one base off. The V and J genes are TRBV2 and TRBJ1-2, with 9 bases identical to TRBD1. J lost 9 bases, V lost 6 bases, and 5 bases had no gene match. Germline V gene data show CDR1 as SNHLY and CDR2 as FYNNEI. The CDR3 is made up of 12 amino acids. CDR3 protein: CASRLDRGSYTF. CDR3 bases: TGTGCCAGCAGGCTGGACAGGGGTAGCTACACCTTC. Full variable domain (rest looked up from reference TRBV2 and TRBJ1-2): EPEVTQTPSHQVTQMGQEVILRCVPISNHLYFYWYRQILGQKVEFLVSFYNNEISEKSEIFDDQFSVERPDGSNFTLKIRSTKLEDSAMYFCASRLDRGSYTFGSGTRLTVV.

The CDR3 DNA reads as TGTGCCATCGGAGGACAGGACCCTTTCGGTAATTCACCCCTCCACTTT. Translated, it gives CAIGGQDPFGNSPLHF. The chain employs TRBV10-3 and TRBJ1-6; 7 bases align to TRBD1. The ends lost 8 bases at V and 6 bases at J; junction bases unmatched: 13. The CDR3 length is 16 residues. Germline V CDR1 and CDR2: ENHRY, SYGVKD.

Worth noting for this clonotype: With a much larger clone just one base away, this may be a read error. V and J are TRBV20-1 and TRBJ2-5; D possibly uses TRBD1 or TRBD2 (5 bases each). Trimming stripped 6 bases from V and 2 bases from J, with 13 bases between. CDR1 DFQATT and CDR2 SNEGSKA come from the germline V gene (reference sequence). This CDR3 contains 13 residues. Here the CDR3 reads CSAGLGRQETQYF. The CDR3 coding sequence is TGCAGTGCCGGACTGGGACGTCAAGAGACCCAGTACTTC.

The chain carries TRBV12-3 or TRBV12-4 and TRBJ2-7; perhaps TRBD1 as D (6 bases). The V end was cut by 3 bases, the J end by 2 bases, with 17 bases between. This CDR3 is 16 amino acids long. The CDR3 nucleotides read TGTGCCAGCAGTTTCCCCACCGACTCAGGGGCCTACGAGCAGTACTTC. Protein product: CASSFPTDSGAYEQYF.

The J gene is TRBJ1-3, the V gene TRBV28, with D perhaps matching TRBD1 (5 bases). Between the trimmed V and J ends, which lost 10 bases and 2 bases, there was a span of 12 bases. Per the germline V gene, CDR1 is MDHEN and CDR2 is SYDVKM. The CDR3 loop spans 13 amino acids. In nucleotides, the CDR3 is TGTGCCACTCGGGACCGGACTGGAAACACCATATATTTT. It encodes CATRDRTGNTIYF.

As to this clonotype: Given a much more abundant clone one base away, this may be a read error. This sequence joins TRBV7-2 and TRBJ2-5, with 8 bases identical to TRBD2. Losses at the gene ends were 3 bases for V and 6 bases for J; bases not matched to a gene: 9. Germline V gene sequence: CDR1 SGHTA, CDR2 FQGNSA. The CDR3 consists of 15 residues. The CDR3 DNA reads TGTGCCAGCAGCTTTAACGGGAGGGCCGCAAAGACCCAGTACTTC. It translates to CASSFNGRAAKTQYF.

This chain links TRBV4-3 with TRBJ2-5, with D maybe TRBD1 (6 bases). The assigned J gene may be wrong: the sequence end matches TRBJ2-1 better. The CDR3 spans 14 residues. Germline CDR1 and CDR2: LGHNA and YSLEER. The CDR3 DNA reads TGCGCCAGCAGTAAGGACAGCCTCCAAGAGACCCAGTTCTTC. Its translation: CASSKDSLQETQFF.

The rearrangement links TRBV4-3 to TRBJ2-7; 7 bases match TRBD2. V was pared by 2 bases and J by 7 bases, with 11 bases of the junction left unmatched. This CDR3 spans 15 amino acids. CDR1 is LGHNA and CDR2 is YSLEER in the germline V gene. The CDR3 DNA reads as TGCGCCAGCAGCCAACAACCGGGGAGCGGGAATGAGCAGTACTTC. This translates into CASSQQPGSGNEQYF.

This clonotype has a handful of counts. V gene TRBV25-1 combines with J gene TRBJ2-3, with no clear D. This CDR3 spans 13 amino acids. CDR1 and CDR2 from the germline V gene are MGHDK and SYGVNS. Between the trimmed V and J ends, which lost 8 bases and 7 bases, there was a span of 16 bases. The CDR3 sequence: CASVKPSTYTQYF. The CDR3 DNA is TGTGCCAGCGTTAAACCCTCGACATATACGCAGTATTTT.

This clonotype appeared a few times. This chain links TRBV20-1 with TRBJ2-3; 7 positions match TRBD2. With 6 bases clipped from V and 2 bases from J, the junction kept 11 bases outside the gene matches. The V gene's germline CDR1 is DFQATT and CDR2 SNEGSKA (reference sequence). The CDR3 totals 15 residues. Here the CDR3 reads CSAPRLADSTDTQYF. The CDR3 bases are TGCAGTGCCCCGAGGCTAGCGGACTCCACAGATACGCAGTATTTT.

The chain recombines TRBV6-2 or TRBV6-3 with TRBJ2-1; 12 bases fit TRBD2. After removal of 2 bases from V and 12 bases from J, the junction contained 8 bases not matched to a gene. The CDR3 totals 15 residues. The germline CDR1 and CDR2 sequences are MNHEY and SVGEGT. CDR3 nucleotides: TGTGCCAGCAGTTACCCTCGGGCACTAGCGGGGGGGCAGTTCTTC. The encoded protein is CASSYPRALAGGQFF.

As regards this clonotype: This sequence may be a read error, since a much larger clone differs from it by one base. J is TRBJ2-7 and V is TRBV10-2; 8 bases are shared with TRBD1. The CDR3 spans 13 residues. V shed 6 bases and J 5 bases; nucleotides not matched to a gene: 6. CDR1 is WSHSY, CDR2 SAAADI, per germline. This chain's CDR3 is CASRGQVSDEQYF. CDR3 nucleotide sequence: TGCGCCAGCAGGGGACAGGTGTCCGACGAGCAGTACTTC.